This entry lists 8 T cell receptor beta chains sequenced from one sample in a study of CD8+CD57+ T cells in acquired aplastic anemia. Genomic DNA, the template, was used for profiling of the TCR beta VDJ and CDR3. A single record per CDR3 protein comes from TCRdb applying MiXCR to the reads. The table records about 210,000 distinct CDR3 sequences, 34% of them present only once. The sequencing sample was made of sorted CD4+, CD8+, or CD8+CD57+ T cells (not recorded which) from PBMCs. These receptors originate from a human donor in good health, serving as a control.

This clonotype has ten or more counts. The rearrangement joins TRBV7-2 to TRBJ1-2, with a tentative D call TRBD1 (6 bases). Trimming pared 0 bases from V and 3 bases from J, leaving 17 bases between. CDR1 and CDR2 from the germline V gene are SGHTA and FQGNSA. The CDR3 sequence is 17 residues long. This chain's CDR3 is CASSLAAVGQNYYGYTF. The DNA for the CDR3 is TGTGCCAGCAGCTTAGCGGCGGTCGGACAGAACTACTATGGCTACACCTTC.

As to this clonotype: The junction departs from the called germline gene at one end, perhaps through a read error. CDR3 in DNA: TGTGCCGGCAGCTTAGTTGGCGGGAGTAATGAGCAGTTCTTC. This translates into CAGSLVGGSNEQFF. The rearrangement joins TRBV7-4 to TRBJ2-1; 7 bases map to TRBD2. The CDR3 totals 14 residues. Germline V gene lookup returns CDR1 SGHVT and CDR2 SQSDAQ.

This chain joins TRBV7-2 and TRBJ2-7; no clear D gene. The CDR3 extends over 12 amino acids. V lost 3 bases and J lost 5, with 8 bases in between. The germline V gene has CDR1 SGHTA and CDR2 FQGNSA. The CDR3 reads CASSFHSHEQYF. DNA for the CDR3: TGTGCCAGCAGCTTCCACAGCCACGAGCAGTACTTC.

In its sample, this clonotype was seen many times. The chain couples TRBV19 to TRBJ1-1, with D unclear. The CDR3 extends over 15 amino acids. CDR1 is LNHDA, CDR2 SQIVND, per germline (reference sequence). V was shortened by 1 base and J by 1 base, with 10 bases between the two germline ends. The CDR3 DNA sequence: TGTGCCAGTAGTATAGCGGGATCAGGGAACACTGAAGCTTTCTTT. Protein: CASSIAGSGNTEAFF. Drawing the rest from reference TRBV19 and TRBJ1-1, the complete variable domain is DGGITQSPKYLFRKEGQNVTLSCEQNLNHDAMYWYRQDPGQGLRLIYYSQIVNDFQKGDIAEGYSVSREKKESFPLTVTSAQKNPTAFYLCASSIAGSGNTEAFFGQGTRLTVV.

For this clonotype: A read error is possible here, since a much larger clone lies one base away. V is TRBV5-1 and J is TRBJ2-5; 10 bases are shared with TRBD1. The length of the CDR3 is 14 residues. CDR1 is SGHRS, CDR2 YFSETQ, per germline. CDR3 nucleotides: TGTGCCAGCTTTTCGGGACAGGGGCGCTACGAGCAGTGCTTC. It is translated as CASFSGQGRYEQCF.

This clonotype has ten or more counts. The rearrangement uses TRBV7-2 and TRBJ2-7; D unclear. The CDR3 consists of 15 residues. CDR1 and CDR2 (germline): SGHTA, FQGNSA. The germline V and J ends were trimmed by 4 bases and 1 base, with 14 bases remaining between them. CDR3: CASSWKSDGSYEQYF. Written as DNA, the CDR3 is TGTGCCAGCAGCTGGAAGTCGGACGGATCCTACGAGCAGTACTTC.

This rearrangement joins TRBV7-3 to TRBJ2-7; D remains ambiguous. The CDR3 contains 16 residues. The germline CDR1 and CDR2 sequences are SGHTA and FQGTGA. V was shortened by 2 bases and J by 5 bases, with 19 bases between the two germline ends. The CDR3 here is CASSLFGSMSQDEQYF. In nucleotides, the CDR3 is TGTGCCAGCAGCTTATTTGGTAGTATGTCCCAGGACGAGCAGTACTTC.

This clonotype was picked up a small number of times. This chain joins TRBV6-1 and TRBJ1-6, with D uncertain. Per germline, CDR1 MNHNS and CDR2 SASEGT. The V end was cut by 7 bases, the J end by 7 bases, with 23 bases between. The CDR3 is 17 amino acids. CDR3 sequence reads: CASTAGGPGVRNSPLHF. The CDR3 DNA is TGTGCCAGCACCGCGGGAGGACCTGGGGTTAGGAATTCACCCCTCCACTTT.